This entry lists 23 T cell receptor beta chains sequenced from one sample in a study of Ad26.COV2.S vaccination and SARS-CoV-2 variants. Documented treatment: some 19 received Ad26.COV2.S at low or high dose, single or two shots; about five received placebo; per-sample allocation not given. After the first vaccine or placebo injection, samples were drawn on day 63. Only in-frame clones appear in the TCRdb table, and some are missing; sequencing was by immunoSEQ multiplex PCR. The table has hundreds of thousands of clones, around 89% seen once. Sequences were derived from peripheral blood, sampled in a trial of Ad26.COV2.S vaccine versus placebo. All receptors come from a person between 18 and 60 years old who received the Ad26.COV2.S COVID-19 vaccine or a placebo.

CDR3 nucleotides: TGTGCCAGTAGTGGGCTTAGTGGCGGGATGGGGAATACGCAGTATTTT. It specifies CASSGLSGGMGNTQYF. The chain employs TRBV19 and TRBJ2-3; a possible D gene is TRBD2 (6 bases). Germline V CDR1 and CDR2: LNHDA, SQIVND (reference sequence). Trimming removed 5 bases at V and 7 bases at J, with 22 bases between. The CDR3 extends over 16 amino acids. The full variable domain, its missing parts supplied by reference TRBV19 and TRBJ2-3, is DGGITQSPKYLFRKEGQNVTLSCEQNLNHDAMYWYRQDPGQGLRLIYYSQIVNDFQKGDIAEGYSVSREKKESFPLTVTSAQKNPTAFYLCASSGLSGGMGNTQYFGPGTRLTVL.

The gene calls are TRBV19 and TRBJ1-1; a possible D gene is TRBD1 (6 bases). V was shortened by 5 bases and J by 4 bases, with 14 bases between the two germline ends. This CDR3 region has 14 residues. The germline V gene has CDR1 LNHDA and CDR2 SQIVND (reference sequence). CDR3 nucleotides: TGTGCCAGTAGTCAACAGGGCCTGACCACTGAAGCTTTCTTT. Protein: CASSQQGLTTEAFF.

CDR3 residues: CASSPPFGAYEQYF. DNA for the CDR3: TGTGCCAGCTCACCACCCTTCGGAGCCTACGAGCAGTACTTC. This chain uses TRBV18 with TRBJ2-7, with D uncertain. This CDR3 is 14 amino acids long. The V gene lost 0 bases and the J gene lost 2 bases, with 8 bases spanning the gap. CDR1 is KGHSH, CDR2 LQKENI, per germline.

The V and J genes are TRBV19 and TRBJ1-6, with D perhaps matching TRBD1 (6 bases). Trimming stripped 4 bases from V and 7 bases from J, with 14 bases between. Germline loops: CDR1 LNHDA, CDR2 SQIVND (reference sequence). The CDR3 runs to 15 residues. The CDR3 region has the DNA TGTGCCAGTAGTACAACTCAGGGGAACAATTCACCCCTCCACTTT. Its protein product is CASSTTQGNNSPLHF.

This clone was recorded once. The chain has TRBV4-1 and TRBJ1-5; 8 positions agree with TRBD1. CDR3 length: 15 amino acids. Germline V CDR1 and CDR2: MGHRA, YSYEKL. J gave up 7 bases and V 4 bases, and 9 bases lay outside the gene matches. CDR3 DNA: TGCGCCAGCAGCCTCGGTCCAGGGGGCGGGCAGCCCCAGCATTTT. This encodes CASSLGPGGGQPQHF.

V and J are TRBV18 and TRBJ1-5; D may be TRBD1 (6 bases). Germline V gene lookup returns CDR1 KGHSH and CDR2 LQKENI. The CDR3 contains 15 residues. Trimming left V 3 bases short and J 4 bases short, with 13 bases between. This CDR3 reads CASSPGHPRNQPQHF. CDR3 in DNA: TGTGCCAGCTCACCGGGACACCCGAGGAATCAGCCCCAGCATTTT.

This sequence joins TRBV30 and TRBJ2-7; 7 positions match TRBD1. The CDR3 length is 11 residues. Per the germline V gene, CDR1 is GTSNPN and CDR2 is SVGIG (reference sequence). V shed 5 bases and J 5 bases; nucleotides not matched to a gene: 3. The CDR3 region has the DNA TGTGCCTGGCAGGGGGTTAACGAGCAGTACTTC. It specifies CAWQGVNEQYF. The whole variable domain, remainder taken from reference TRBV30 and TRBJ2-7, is SQTIHQWPATLVQPVGSPLSLECTVEGTSNPNLYWYRQAAGRGLQLLFYSVGIGQISSEVPQNLSASRPQDRQFILSSKKLLLSDSGFYLCAWQGVNEQYFGPGTRLTVT.

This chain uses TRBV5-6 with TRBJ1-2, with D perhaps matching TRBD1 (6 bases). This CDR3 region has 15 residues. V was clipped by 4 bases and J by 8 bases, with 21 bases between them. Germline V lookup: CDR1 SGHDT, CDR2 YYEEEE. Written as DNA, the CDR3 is TGTGCCAGCAGCCTTGATCTGGTAACAGGGAGGGGCTACACCTTC. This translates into CASSLDLVTGRGYTF.

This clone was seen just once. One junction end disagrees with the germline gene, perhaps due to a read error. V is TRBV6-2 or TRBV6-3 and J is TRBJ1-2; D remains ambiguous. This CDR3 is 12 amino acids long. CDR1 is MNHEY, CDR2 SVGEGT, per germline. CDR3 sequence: CASSNSLGGYTF. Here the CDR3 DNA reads TGTGCCAGCAGTAACTCCCTCGGTGGCTACACCTTC.

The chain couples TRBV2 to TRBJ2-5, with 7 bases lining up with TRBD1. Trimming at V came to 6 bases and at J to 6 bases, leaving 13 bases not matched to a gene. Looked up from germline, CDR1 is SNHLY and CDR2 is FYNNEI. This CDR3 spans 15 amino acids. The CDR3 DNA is TGTGCCAGCAGGAGACTTGGGACAGCGCCCAAGACCCAGTACTTC. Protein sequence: CASRRLGTAPKTQYF.

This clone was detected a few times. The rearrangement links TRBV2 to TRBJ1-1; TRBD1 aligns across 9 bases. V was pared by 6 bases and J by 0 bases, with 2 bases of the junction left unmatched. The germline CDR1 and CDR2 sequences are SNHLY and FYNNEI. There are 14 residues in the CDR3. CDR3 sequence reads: CASSTGGMNTEAFF. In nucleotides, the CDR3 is TGTGCCAGCAGCACAGGGGGCATGAACACTGAAGCTTTCTTT. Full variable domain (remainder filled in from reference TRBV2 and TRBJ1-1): EPEVTQTPSHQVTQMGQEVILRCVPISNHLYFYWYRQILGQKVEFLVSFYNNEISEKSEIFDDQFSVERPDGSNFTLKIRSTKLEDSAMYFCASSTGGMNTEAFFGQGTRLTVV.

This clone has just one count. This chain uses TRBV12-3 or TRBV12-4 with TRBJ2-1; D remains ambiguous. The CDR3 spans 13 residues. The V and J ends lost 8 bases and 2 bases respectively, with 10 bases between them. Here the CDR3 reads CASQQLPYNEQFF. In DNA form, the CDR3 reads TGTGCCAGCCAACAGCTCCCCTACAATGAGCAGTTCTTC.

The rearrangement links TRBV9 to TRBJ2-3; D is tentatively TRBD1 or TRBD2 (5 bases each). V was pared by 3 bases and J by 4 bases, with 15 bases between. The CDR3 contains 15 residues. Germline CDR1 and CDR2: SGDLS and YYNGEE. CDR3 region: CASSARDAGPDTQYF. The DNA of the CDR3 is TGTGCCAGCAGCGCGAGGGACGCGGGCCCAGATACGCAGTATTTT.

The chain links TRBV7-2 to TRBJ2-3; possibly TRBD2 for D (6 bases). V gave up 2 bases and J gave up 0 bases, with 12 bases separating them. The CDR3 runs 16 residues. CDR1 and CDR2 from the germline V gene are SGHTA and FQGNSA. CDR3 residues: CASSLLSGFSTDTQYF. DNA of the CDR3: TGTGCCAGCAGCTTACTCAGCGGGTTTAGCACAGATACGCAGTATTTT. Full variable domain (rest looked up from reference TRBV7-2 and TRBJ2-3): GAGVSQSPSNKVTEKGKDVELRCDPISGHTALYWYRQSLGQGLEFLIYFQGNSAPDKSGLPSDRFSAERTGGSVSTLTIQRTQQEDSAVYLCASSLLSGFSTDTQYFGPGTRLTVL.

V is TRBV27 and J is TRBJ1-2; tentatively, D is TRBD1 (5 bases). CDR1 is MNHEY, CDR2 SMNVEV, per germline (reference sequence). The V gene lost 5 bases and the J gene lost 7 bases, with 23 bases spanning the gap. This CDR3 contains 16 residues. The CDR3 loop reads CASSRIVPSDSSGYTF. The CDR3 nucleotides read TGTGCCAGCAGTCGTATTGTACCGTCAGACAGTTCTGGCTACACCTTC.

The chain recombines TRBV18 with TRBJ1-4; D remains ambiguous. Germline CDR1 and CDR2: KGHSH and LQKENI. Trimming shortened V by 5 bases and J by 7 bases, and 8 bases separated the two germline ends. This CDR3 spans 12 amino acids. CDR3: CASSSRPEKLFF. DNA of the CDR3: TGTGCCAGCTCATCACGTCCTGAAAAACTGTTTTTT.

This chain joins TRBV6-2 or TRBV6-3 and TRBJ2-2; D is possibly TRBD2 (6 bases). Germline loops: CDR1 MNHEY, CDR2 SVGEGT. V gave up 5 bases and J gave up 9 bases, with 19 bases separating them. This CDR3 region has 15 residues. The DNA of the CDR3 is TGTGCCAGCAGTGGTGGGGGGATACCGGCTTGGGAGCTGTTTTTT. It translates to CASSGGGIPAWELFF.

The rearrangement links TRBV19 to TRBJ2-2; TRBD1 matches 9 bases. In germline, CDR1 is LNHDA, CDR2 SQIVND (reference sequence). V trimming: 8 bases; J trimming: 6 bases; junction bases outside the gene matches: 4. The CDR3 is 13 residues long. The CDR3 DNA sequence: TGTGCCAGTGCAGACAGGGGGTCCGGGGAGCTGTTTTTT. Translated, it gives CASADRGSGELFF.

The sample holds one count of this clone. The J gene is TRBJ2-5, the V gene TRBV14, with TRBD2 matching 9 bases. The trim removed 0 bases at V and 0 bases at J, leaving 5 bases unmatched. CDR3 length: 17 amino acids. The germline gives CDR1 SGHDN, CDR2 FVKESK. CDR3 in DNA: TGTGCCAGCAGCCAAGATCTAGCGGGATCGTACCAAGAGACCCAGTACTTC. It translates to CASSQDLAGSYQETQYF.

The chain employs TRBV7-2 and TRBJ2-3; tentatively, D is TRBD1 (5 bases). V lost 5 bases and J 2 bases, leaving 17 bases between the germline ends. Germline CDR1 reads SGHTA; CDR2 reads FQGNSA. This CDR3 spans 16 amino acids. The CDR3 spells CASSRSDNLHTDTQYF. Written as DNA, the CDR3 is TGTGCCAGCAGCCGGTCGGACAATTTACACACAGATACGCAGTATTTT.

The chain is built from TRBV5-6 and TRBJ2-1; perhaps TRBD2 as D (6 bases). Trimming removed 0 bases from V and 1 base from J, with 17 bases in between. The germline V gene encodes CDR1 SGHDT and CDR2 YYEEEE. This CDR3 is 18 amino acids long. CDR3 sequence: CASSLGLSGTYSYNEQFF. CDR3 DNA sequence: TGTGCCAGCAGCTTGGGTCTTAGCGGAACATATTCCTACAATGAGCAGTTCTTC.

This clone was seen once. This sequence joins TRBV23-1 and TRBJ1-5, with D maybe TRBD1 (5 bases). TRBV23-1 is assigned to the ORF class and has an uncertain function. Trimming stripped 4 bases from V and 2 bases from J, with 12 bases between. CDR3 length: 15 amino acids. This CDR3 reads CASSPPGLGNQPQHF. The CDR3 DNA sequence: TGCGCCAGCAGTCCCCCAGGGCTGGGCAATCAGCCCCAGCATTTT.

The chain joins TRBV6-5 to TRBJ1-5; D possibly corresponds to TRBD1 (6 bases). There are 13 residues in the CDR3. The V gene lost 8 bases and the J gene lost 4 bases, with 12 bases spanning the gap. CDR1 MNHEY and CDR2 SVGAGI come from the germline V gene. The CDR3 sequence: CASGGAGNQPQHF. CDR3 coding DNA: TGTGCCAGCGGGGGCGCGGGTAATCAGCCCCAGCATTTT.